Listed here is a single T cell receptor beta chain. One end of the junction fails to match germline, which may point to a read error. TCRdb called the RT-PCR reads again in MiXCR, with one record for every CDR3 protein. The repertoire holds 550,000 to 750,000 distinct CDR3 sequences, with 12% to 15% as singletons. The CDR3 is made up of 14 amino acids. CDR1 and CDR2 (germline): ENHRY, SYGVKD. The V and J genes are TRBV10-3 and TRBJ1-5; TRBD1 agrees at 7 bases. This TCR came from a female donor in good health, serving as a healthy control. The material sequenced was memory CD4+ T cells from blood. The CDR3 spells CAIGDRDGNQPQHF. The DNA for the CDR3 is TGTGCCATCGGTGACAGGGATGGCAATCAGCCCCAGCATTTT.